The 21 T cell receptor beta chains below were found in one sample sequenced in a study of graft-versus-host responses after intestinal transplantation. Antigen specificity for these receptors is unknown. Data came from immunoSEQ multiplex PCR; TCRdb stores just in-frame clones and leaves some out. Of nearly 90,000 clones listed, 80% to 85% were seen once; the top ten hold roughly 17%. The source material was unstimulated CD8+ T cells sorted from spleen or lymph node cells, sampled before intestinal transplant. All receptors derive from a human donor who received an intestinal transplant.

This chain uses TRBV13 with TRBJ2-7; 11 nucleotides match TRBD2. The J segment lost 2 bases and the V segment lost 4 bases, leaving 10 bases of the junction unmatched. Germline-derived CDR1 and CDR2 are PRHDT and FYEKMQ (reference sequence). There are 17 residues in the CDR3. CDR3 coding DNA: TGTGCCAGCAGCTCCTCCCTTAGCGGGGGGGCTACCTACGAGCAGTACTTC. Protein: CASSSSLSGGATYEQYF. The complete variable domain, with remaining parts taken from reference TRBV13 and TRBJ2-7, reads AAGVIQSPRHLIKEKRETATLKCYPIPRHDTVYWYQQGPGQDPQFLISFYEKMQSDKGSIPDRFSAQQFSDYHSELNMSSLELGDSALYFCASSSSLSGGATYEQYFGPGTRLTVT.

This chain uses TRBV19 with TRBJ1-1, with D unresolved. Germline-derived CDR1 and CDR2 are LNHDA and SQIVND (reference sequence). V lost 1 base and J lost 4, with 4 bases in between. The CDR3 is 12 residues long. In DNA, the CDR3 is TGTGCCAGTAGTATAGGAGCCACTGAAGCTTTCTTT. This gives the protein CASSIGATEAFF.

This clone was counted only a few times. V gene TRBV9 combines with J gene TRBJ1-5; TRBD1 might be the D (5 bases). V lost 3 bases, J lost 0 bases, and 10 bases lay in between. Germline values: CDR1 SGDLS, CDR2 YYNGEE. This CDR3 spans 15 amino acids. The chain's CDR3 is CASSEQGYSNQPQHF. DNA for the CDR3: TGTGCCAGCAGCGAGCAGGGTTATAGCAATCAGCCCCAGCATTTT.

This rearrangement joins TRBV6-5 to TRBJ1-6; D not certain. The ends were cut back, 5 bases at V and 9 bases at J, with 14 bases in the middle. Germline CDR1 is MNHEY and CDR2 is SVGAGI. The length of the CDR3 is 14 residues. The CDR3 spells CASSEGRDLSPLHF. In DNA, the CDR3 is TGTGCCAGCAGTGAAGGTCGGGATCTTTCACCCCTCCACTTT.

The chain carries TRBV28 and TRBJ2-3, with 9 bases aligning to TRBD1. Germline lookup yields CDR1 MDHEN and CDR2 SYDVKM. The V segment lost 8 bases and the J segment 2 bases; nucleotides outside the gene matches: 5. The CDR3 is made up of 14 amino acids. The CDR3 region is CASQQGAFTDTQYF. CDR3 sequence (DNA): TGTGCCAGCCAACAGGGGGCTTTCACAGATACGCAGTATTTT.

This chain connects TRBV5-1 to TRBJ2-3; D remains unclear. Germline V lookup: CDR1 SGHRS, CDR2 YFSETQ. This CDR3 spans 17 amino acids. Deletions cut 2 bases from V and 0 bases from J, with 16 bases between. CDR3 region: CASSFRSLRRSTDTQYF. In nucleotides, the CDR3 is TGCGCCAGCAGCTTCCGATCTCTCCGACGGAGCACAGATACGCAGTATTTT.

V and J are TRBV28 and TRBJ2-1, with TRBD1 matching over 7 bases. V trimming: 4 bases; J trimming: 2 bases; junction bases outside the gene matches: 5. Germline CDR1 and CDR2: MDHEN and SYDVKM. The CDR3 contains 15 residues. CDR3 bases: TGTGCCAGCAGTTGGGACAGTGGGACCTACAATGAGCAGTTCTTC. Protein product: CASSWDSGTYNEQFF.

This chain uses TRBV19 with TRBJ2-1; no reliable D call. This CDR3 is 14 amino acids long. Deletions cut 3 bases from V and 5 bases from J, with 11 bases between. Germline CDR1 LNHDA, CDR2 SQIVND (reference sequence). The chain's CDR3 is CASSMFGPNNEQFF. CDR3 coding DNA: TGTGCCAGTAGTATGTTCGGCCCTAACAATGAGCAGTTCTTC.

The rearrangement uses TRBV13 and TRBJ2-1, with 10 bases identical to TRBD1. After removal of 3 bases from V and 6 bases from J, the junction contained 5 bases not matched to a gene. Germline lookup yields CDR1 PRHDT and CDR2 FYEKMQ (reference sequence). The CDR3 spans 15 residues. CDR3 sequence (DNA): TGTGCCAGCAGCTTTTGGGACAGGGGTTTCAATGAGCAGTTCTTC. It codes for CASSFWDRGFNEQFF.

The CDR3 DNA is TGTGCCAGCAGTTACTCGATTGGCGGGGGGCTGGAGACCCAGTACTTC. It yields the protein CASSYSIGGGLETQYF. The gene calls are TRBV6-5 and TRBJ2-5; 8 nucleotides match TRBD2. CDR3 size: 16 residues. Germline V gives CDR1 MNHEY, CDR2 SVGAGI. With 0 bases clipped from V and 5 bases from J, the junction kept 8 bases outside the gene matches.

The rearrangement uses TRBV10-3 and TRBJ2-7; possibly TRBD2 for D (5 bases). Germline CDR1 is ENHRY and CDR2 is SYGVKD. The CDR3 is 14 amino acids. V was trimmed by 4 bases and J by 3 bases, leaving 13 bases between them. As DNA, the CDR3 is TGTGCCATCAGTGTCAACGGGGTCGTCTACGAGCAGTACTTC. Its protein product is CAISVNGVVYEQYF.

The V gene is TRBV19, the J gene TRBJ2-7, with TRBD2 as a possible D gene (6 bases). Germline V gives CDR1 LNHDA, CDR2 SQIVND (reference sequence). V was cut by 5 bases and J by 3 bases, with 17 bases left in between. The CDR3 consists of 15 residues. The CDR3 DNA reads TGTGCCAGTAGTCCCGCCCGGGACTGGGTCTACGAGCAGTACTTC. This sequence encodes CASSPARDWVYEQYF.

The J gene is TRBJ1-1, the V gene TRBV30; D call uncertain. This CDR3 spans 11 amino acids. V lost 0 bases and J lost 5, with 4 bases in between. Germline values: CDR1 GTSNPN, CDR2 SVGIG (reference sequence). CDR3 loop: CAWSVVTEAFF. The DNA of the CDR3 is TGTGCCTGGAGTGTAGTAACTGAAGCTTTCTTT.

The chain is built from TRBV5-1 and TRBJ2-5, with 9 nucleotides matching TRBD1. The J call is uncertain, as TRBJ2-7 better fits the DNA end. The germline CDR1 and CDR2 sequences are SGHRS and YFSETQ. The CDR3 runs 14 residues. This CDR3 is CASSLGTGVHEQYF. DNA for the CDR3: TGCGCCAGCAGCTTGGGGACAGGGGTCCACGAGCAGTACTTC.

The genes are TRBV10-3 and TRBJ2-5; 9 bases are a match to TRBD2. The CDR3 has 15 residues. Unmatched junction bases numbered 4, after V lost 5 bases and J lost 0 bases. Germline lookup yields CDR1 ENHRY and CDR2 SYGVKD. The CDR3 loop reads CAISRLAENQETQYF. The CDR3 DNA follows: TGTGCCATCAGTCGACTAGCGGAGAACCAAGAGACCCAGTACTTC.

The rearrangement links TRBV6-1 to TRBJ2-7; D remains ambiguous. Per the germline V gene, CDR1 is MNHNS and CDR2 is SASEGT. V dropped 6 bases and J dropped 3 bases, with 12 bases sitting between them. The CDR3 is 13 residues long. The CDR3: CASRLDENYEQYF. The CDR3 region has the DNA TGTGCCAGCAGATTGGACGAAAACTACGAGCAGTACTTC.

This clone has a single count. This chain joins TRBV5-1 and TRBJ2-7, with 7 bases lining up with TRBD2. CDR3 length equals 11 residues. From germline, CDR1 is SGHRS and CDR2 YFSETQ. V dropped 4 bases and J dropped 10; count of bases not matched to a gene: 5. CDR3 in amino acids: CASSSGALQYF. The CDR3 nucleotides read TGCGCCAGCAGCAGCGGGGCTCTCCAGTACTTC.

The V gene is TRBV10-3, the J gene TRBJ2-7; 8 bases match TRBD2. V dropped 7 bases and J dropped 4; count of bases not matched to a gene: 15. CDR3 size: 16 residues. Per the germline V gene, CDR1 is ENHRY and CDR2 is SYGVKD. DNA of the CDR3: TGTGCCATCAAGGGGCGGAGTAGCGGGGTCCCGTACGAGCAGTACTTC. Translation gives CAIKGRSSGVPYEQYF.

CDR3 region: CASSLTSGRETQYF. CDR3 DNA: TGTGCCAGCAGTTTAACTAGCGGGAGAGAGACCCAGTACTTC. V is TRBV28 and J is TRBJ2-5; 11 nucleotides agree with TRBD2. Losses at the gene ends were 2 bases for V and 4 bases for J; bases not matched to a gene: 0. The V gene's germline CDR1 is MDHEN and CDR2 SYDVKM. There are 14 residues in the CDR3.

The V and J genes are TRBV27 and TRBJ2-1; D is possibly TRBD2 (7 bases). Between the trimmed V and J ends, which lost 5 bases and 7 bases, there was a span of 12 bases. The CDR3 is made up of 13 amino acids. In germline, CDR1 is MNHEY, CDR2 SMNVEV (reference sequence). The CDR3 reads CASSPRGGNEQFF. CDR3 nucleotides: TGTGCCAGCAGTCCGAGGGGGGGTAATGAGCAGTTCTTC.

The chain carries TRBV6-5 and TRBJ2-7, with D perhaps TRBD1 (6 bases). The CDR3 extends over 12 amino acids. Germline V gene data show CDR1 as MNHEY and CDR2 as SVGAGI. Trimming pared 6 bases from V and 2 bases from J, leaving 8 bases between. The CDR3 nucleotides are TGTGCCAGCAGACAGGGTACCTACGAGCAGTACTTC. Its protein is CASRQGTYEQYF.